What follows are 32 T cell receptor beta chains derived from one specimen sequenced in a study of T-cell memory formation after mild COVID-19. From the 5' RACE reads, TCRdb called clonotypes with MiXCR, one entry per CDR3 protein. The top ten hold around 11% of the sample, which has hundreds of thousands of distinct CDR3 sequences, about a sixth seen once. Source material: PBMCs or a T cell subset sorted from them (not recorded which). The receptors here all came from an adult woman who had mild COVID-19 (a few samples of this study predate the infection). Cell type and time point are not known.

This clonotype was counted a few times. The rearrangement joins TRBV7-2 to TRBJ2-3; 13 bases are shared with TRBD2. J lost 5 bases, V lost 5 bases, and 13 bases had no gene match. Germline V lookup: CDR1 SGHTA, CDR2 FQGNSA. CDR3 length: 18 amino acids. CDR3 residues: CASSLDFTSGGAGDTQYF. The CDR3 nucleotides read TGTGCCAGCAGCCTTGACTTTACTAGCGGGGGGGCGGGAGATACGCAGTATTTT.

This clonotype was seen a few times. The genes are TRBV5-1 and TRBJ2-7, with D uncertain. The germline V gene encodes CDR1 SGHRS and CDR2 YFSETQ. This CDR3 comprises 12 residues. Trimming took 0 bases from V and 5 from J, leaving 6 bases between them. In DNA, the CDR3 is TGCGCCAGCAGCTTGGCGGCTGACGAGCAGTACTTC. Its translation is CASSLAADEQYF.

The rearrangement uses TRBV18 and TRBJ1-2; TRBD1 is a possible D gene (6 bases). Germline values: CDR1 KGHSH, CDR2 LQKENI. The V and J ends lost 3 bases and 7 bases respectively, with 9 bases between them. CDR3 length: 12 amino acids. The CDR3 region has the DNA TGTGCCAGCTCACCCGGGGGGGCTGGCTACACCTTC. Translation: CASSPGGAGYTF.

This chain connects TRBV10-3 to TRBJ2-3; D is unresolved. V lost 6 bases, J lost 1 base, and 2 bases lay in between. The CDR3 is 11 residues long. Germline CDR1 reads ENHRY; CDR2 reads SYGVKD. The CDR3 region is CAIRGTDTQYF. The DNA for the CDR3 is TGTGCCATCAGAGGCACAGATACGCAGTATTTT.

This chain joins TRBV4-1 and TRBJ2-5; D might be TRBD2 (5 bases). CDR3 size: 15 residues. V was trimmed by 1 base and J by 1 base, leaving 10 bases between them. CDR1 is MGHRA and CDR2 is YSYEKL in the germline V gene. CDR3 nucleotides: TGCGCCAGCAGCCAAGTCCCGGGGTTCCAAGAGACCCAGTACTTC. Protein sequence: CASSQVPGFQETQYF.

This chain uses TRBV12-3 or TRBV12-4 with TRBJ1-2; D is uncertain. The CDR3 has 12 residues. The V end lost 3 bases, the J end lost 0 bases, and 2 bases lay between the germline ends. The CDR3 protein is CASSFSNYGYTF. For the CDR3, the DNA is TGTGCCAGCAGTTTTTCTAACTATGGCTACACCTTC.

There are a few counts of this clonotype. V gene TRBV11-1 combines with J gene TRBJ2-5; the D is unclear. The CDR3 is 14 amino acids. Trimming took off 2 bases at V and 4 bases at J, with 11 bases between the two ends. Germline assignment: CDR1 SGHAT and CDR2 FQDESV (reference sequence). CDR3 nucleotide sequence: TGTGCCAGCAGCTTAAACTCGGGCGGAGAGACCCAGTACTTC. Protein: CASSLNSGGETQYF.

This clonotype was recorded many times. The CDR3, as DNA: TGCAGTGCTAAACAGGGGGCTAACACCGGGGAGCTGTTTTTT. Translation: CSAKQGANTGELFF. The V call is TRBV20-1, the J call TRBJ2-2, with 9 bases identical to TRBD1. Germline trimming cut 4 bases from V and 2 bases from J; bases unmatched to any gene: 2. Germline V gene lookup returns CDR1 DFQATT and CDR2 SNEGSKA (reference sequence). The CDR3 runs 14 residues.

This clonotype was detected only a few times. This chain joins TRBV30 and TRBJ2-1; 9 bases are a match to TRBD2. The CDR3 is 18 amino acids. V gave up 8 bases and J gave up 0 bases; unmatched junction bases: 17. CDR1 and CDR2 from the germline V gene are GTSNPN and SVGIG (reference sequence). CDR3 nucleotides: TGTGCCCATTCCTCTGCGGGAGGGCCTGAGAGCTCCTACAATGAGCAGTTCTTC. Its protein is CAHSSAGGPESSYNEQFF.

The chain employs TRBV20-1 and TRBJ2-7, with D maybe TRBD2 (6 bases). The germline CDR1 and CDR2 sequences are DFQATT and SNEGSKA (reference sequence). The CDR3 runs to 12 residues. Between the trimmed V and J ends, which lost 6 bases and 3 bases, there was a span of 12 bases. The CDR3 coding sequence is TGCAGTGCCGGGGACTTCATCTACGAGCAGTACTTC. This translates into CSAGDFIYEQYF.

The chain joins TRBV6-2 or TRBV6-3 to TRBJ1-1; tentative D call: TRBD1 (5 bases). The CDR3 contains 17 residues. Germline V gene sequence: CDR1 MNHEY, CDR2 SVGEGT. Trimming shortened V by 7 bases and J by 1 base, and 22 bases separated the two germline ends. The CDR3 DNA follows: TGTGCCAGCAACTCTTACAGGCACGCAAGCAAGAACACTGAAGCTTTCTTT. Encoded protein: CASNSYRHASKNTEAFF.

This clonotype has only a few counts. The chain carries TRBV6-5 and TRBJ2-1; D unresolved. The CDR3 is 16 residues long. Looked up from germline, CDR1 is MNHEY and CDR2 is SVGAGI. Trimming stripped 2 bases from V and 4 bases from J, with 15 bases between. This CDR3 is CASSYRASLGYNEQFF. The CDR3 DNA reads TGTGCCAGCAGTTACAGGGCTTCCCTGGGGTACAATGAGCAGTTCTTC.

The gene calls are TRBV7-2 and TRBJ2-1; TRBD1 agrees at 8 bases. Losses at the gene ends were 3 bases for V and 4 bases for J; bases not matched to a gene: 5. This CDR3 comprises 15 residues. Germline V gene lookup returns CDR1 SGHTA and CDR2 FQGNSA. The CDR3 DNA sequence: TGTGCCAGCAGCTTCGACAGGGGCCATTACAATGAGCAGTTCTTC. Translation gives CASSFDRGHYNEQFF.

The chain employs TRBV13 and TRBJ2-3; D gene uncertain. Trimming left V 4 bases short and J 1 base short, with 21 bases between. CDR1 PRHDT and CDR2 FYEKMQ come from the germline V gene (reference sequence). The CDR3 has 18 amino acids. The chain's CDR3 is CASSSASRVGGGTDTQYF. CDR3 nucleotides: TGTGCCAGCAGCTCTGCATCTAGGGTTGGTGGCGGCACAGATACGCAGTATTTT.

This rearrangement joins TRBV19 to TRBJ2-7; TRBD1 aligns across 9 bases. Germline V gene lookup returns CDR1 LNHDA and CDR2 SQIVND (reference sequence). The J segment lost 5 bases and the V segment lost 9 bases, leaving 26 bases of the junction unmatched. CDR3 length: 19 residues. CDR3 sequence reads: CARAMTGQGELGTFHEQYV. The CDR3 bases are TGTGCCAGAGCAATGACGGGACAGGGCGAGTTGGGAACCTTTCACGAGCAGTACGTC.

The chain carries TRBV4-1 and TRBJ1-1; 11 bases agree with TRBD1. The CDR3 totals 16 residues. Trimming took 4 bases from V and 6 from J; bases not matched to a gene: 10. Germline V gene sequence: CDR1 MGHRA, CDR2 YSYEKL. The CDR3 DNA is TGCGCCAGCAGCCCGACTACAACGGGACAGGGGGCTGAAGCTTTCTTT. Its protein product is CASSPTTTGQGAEAFF.

This chain connects TRBV6-2 or TRBV6-3 to TRBJ2-1, with 7 bases identical to TRBD1. V shed 7 bases, J shed 7 bases, and the junction held 13 bases outside the gene matches. CDR3 length: 15 amino acids. Germline CDR1 reads MNHEY; CDR2 reads SVGEGT. The CDR3: CASKLRTGLRNEQFF. DNA for the CDR3: TGTGCCAGCAAGTTACGGACAGGTTTAAGGAATGAGCAGTTCTTC.

The V gene is TRBV29-1, the J gene TRBJ2-7, with D tentatively TRBD1 (5 bases). Trimming took 4 bases from V and 3 from J, leaving 13 bases between them. The CDR3 sequence is 13 residues long. Germline loops: CDR1 SQVTM, CDR2 ANQGSEA. Written as DNA, the CDR3 is TGCAGCGTTGCCGGGCAAAGGGGCTACGAGCAGTACTTC. This codes for CSVAGQRGYEQYF.

V is TRBV5-1 and J is TRBJ1-1; 7 nucleotides line up with TRBD1. Germline CDR1 and CDR2: SGHRS and YFSETQ. With V trimmed by 4 bases and J by 2 bases, 5 bases remained unmatched. There are 14 residues in the CDR3. CDR3 nucleotide sequence: TGCGCCAGCAGCCACGGGACAGATAACACTGAAGCTTTCTTT. Protein sequence: CASSHGTDNTEAFF.

V usage is TRBV7-8 and J usage is TRBJ1-5; 11 bases align to TRBD1. Germline CDR1 is SGHVS and CDR2 is FQNEAQ. CDR3 size: 16 residues. Trimming took 5 bases from V and 1 from J; bases not matched to a gene: 4. The CDR3 loop is CASSDGQGASNQPQHF. As DNA, the CDR3 is TGTGCCAGCAGCGATGGACAGGGGGCAAGCAATCAGCCCCAGCATTTT.

V and J are TRBV19 and TRBJ1-2; the match to TRBD1 covers 10 bases. The CDR3 spans 15 residues. Germline V gives CDR1 LNHDA, CDR2 SQIVND (reference sequence). V lost 3 bases and J lost 7; bases outside the gene matches: 8. This CDR3 reads CASSIPGQGLFGYTF. DNA of the CDR3: TGTGCCAGTAGTATCCCGGGACAGGGGCTCTTTGGCTACACCTTC.

This chain joins TRBV11-1 and TRBJ2-1; D not resolved. Trimming stripped 6 bases from V and 9 bases from J, with 12 bases between. Germline V gene lookup returns CDR1 SGHAT and CDR2 FQDESV (reference sequence). The CDR3 totals 12 residues. CDR3 nucleotides: TGTGCCAGCAGGGACCTATACCTTGAGCAGTTCTTC. Translation: CASRDLYLEQFF.

This clonotype was observed at least ten times. The chain uses TRBV20-1 and TRBJ1-2; no definite D call. The CDR3 runs to 13 residues. Germline V CDR1 and CDR2: DFQATT, SNEGSKA (reference sequence). The germline V and J ends were trimmed by 6 bases and 4 bases, with 15 bases remaining between them. The CDR3 reads CSAPGQEGYGYTF. The CDR3 coding sequence is TGCAGTGCCCCGGGCCAGGAAGGCTATGGCTACACCTTC.

Ten or more counts support this clonotype. This rearrangement joins TRBV7-9 to TRBJ2-3; TRBD2 is a possible D gene (5 bases). The V and J ends lost 2 bases and 0 bases respectively, with 9 bases between them. The CDR3 is 15 amino acids. Germline V gene data show CDR1 as SEHNR and CDR2 as FQNEAQ (reference sequence). CDR3 sequence reads: CASSLTSGSTDTQYF. Here the CDR3 DNA reads TGTGCCAGCAGCTTAACCAGCGGTAGCACAGATACGCAGTATTTT. The whole variable domain, filled in from reference TRBV7-9 and TRBJ2-3, reads DTGVSQNPRHKITKRGQNVTFRCDPISEHNRLYWYRQTLGQGPEFLTYFQNEAQLEKSRLLSDRFSAERPKGSFSTLEIQRTEQGDSAMYLCASSLTSGSTDTQYFGPGTRLTVL.

The chain employs TRBV29-1 and TRBJ2-3; 7 positions agree with TRBD2. The CDR3 consists of 15 residues. In germline, CDR1 is SQVTM, CDR2 ANQGSEA. J lost 0 bases, V lost 4 bases, and 7 bases had no gene match. The DNA for the CDR3 is TGCAGCGTTGCCCTGGGGGGGACTAGCACAGATACGCAGTATTTT. Translation: CSVALGGTSTDTQYF.

CDR3 residues: CASTRVAGAPYNEQFF. The CDR3 bases are TGTGCCAGCACCAGGGTAGCGGGAGCCCCTTACAATGAGCAGTTCTTC. The rearrangement links TRBV12-3 or TRBV12-4 to TRBJ2-1, with 9 bases aligning to TRBD2. This CDR3 spans 16 amino acids. The V and J ends lost 7 bases and 4 bases, in that order; junction bases with no gene match: 11.

This clonotype was seen more than once but under ten times. The V gene is TRBV5-4, the J gene TRBJ2-1; the match to TRBD2 covers 7 bases. This CDR3 comprises 18 residues. Germline trimming cut 1 base from V and 2 bases from J; bases unmatched to any gene: 12. Looked up from germline, CDR1 is SGHNT and CDR2 is YYREEE (reference sequence). The CDR3 nucleotides read TGTGCCAGCAGCTTGCGCCCCGGGGCGGGAGTCGCCTACAATGAGCAGTTCTTC. This encodes CASSLRPGAGVAYNEQFF.

This clonotype was observed a handful of times. V and J are TRBV10-3 and TRBJ2-2; D gene uncertain. Germline V CDR1 and CDR2: ENHRY, SYGVKD. The length of the CDR3 is 14 residues. V dropped 0 bases and J dropped 1 base, with 3 bases sitting between them. CDR3: CAISESVNTGELFF. For the CDR3, the DNA is TGTGCCATCAGTGAGTCTGTGAACACCGGGGAGCTGTTTTTT.

This clonotype was seen a handful of times. The J gene is TRBJ1-1, the V gene TRBV3-1; D gene unclear. Trimming took off 4 bases at V and 5 bases at J, with 8 bases between the two ends. The V gene's germline CDR1 is LGHDT and CDR2 YNNKEL (reference sequence). The CDR3 loop spans 12 amino acids. DNA for the CDR3: TGTGCCAGCAGCCCCCGTAAAACTGAAGCTTTCTTT. It is translated as CASSPRKTEAFF.

J is TRBJ2-7 and V is TRBV14; D is uncertain. CDR3 size: 15 residues. The V end lost 1 base, the J end lost 6 bases, and 16 bases lay between the germline ends. In germline, CDR1 is SGHDN, CDR2 FVKESK. CDR3 DNA sequence: TGTGCCAGCAGCCAAGTTGCTGGGAACTGGGGCGAGCAGTACTTC. Its protein product is CASSQVAGNWGEQYF. Drawing the rest from reference TRBV14 and TRBJ2-7, the complete variable domain is EAGVTQFPSHSVIEKGQTVTLRCDPISGHDNLYWYRRVMGKEIKFLLHFVKESKQDESGMPNNRFLAERTGGTYSTLKVQPAELEDSGVYFCASSQVAGNWGEQYFGPGTRLTVT.

V usage is TRBV4-1 and J usage is TRBJ1-1; D is unclear. From germline, CDR1 is MGHRA and CDR2 YSYEKL. The CDR3 sequence is 14 residues long. Trimming took off 4 bases at V and 1 base at J, with 10 bases between the two ends. The CDR3 bases are TGCGCCAGCAGCCTACATCCAGGGAACACTGAAGCTTTCTTT. It encodes CASSLHPGNTEAFF.

J is TRBJ2-2 and V is TRBV3-1; D tentatively reads TRBD1 or TRBD2 (5 bases each). The CDR3 totals 15 residues. The V gene's germline CDR1 is LGHDT and CDR2 YNNKEL (reference sequence). Trimming left V 1 base short and J 6 bases short, with 12 bases between. CDR3 loop: CASSQGGSGPGELFF. CDR3 in DNA: TGTGCCAGCAGCCAAGGAGGTTCGGGGCCCGGGGAGCTGTTTTTT.